The clone carrying this T cell receptor beta chain turned up a few times. Trimming removed 1 base from V and 4 bases from J, with 9 bases in between. CDR1 is SGHRS and CDR2 is YFSETQ in the germline V gene. The CDR3 sequence is 13 residues long. The data stem from a study of human T cells and chemical hapten exposure. Time point reported: pre-sensitization, week 0. As for treatment: therapeutic diphenylcyclopropenone sensitization with weekly scalp DPC. During construction of the library, unique molecular identifiers were attached to individual cDNA molecules for quantitative, reproducible TCR counting. Original data processing: There were a median of roughly 100,000 TCRs per sample, with a range from roughly 23,224 to 750,000. MiXCR, run by TCRdb on the RACE reads, gives a single entry per CDR3 protein. Here the V and J calls rest on TCRdb's processing, not on the authors' analysis. The sample has some 360,000 distinct CDR3 sequences, 4% to 6% seen once.

The J gene is TRBJ2-7, the V gene TRBV5-1; D is unresolved. The TCR comes from a woman between 45 and 65 years old with alopecia areata. Some clones in this sample may be carry-over from other donors' samples. The material was whole blood, obtained in connection with sensitization to the hapten diphenylcyclopropenone (DPC). The CDR3 nucleotides read TGCGCCAGCAGCTTGAGTGGGGAATACGAGCAGTACTTC. It is translated as CASSLSGEYEQYF.